This is a list of T cell receptor beta chains from one sample in a study of blood T cell repertoires in COVID-19. TCRdb's table, derived via immunoSEQ multiplex PCR, lists solely in-frame clones and lacks some. The sample consists of hundreds of thousands of clones, 88% of them appearing once. The sample taken for sequencing was peripheral blood. These receptors all stem from a woman aged 45 to 65 with COVID-19, enrolled during active disease. Both conserved end residues are part of each CDR3. Each record gives: J gene, D gene, clone size, V gene, CDR3 length, CDR3 protein, CDR3 DNA. A D gene is named only where the DNA matches it firmly. The size field is filled for only some rows; it gives once, few, many or a size class.

>TRBJ2-2|.|.|TRBV19|14
CASKAGLNTGELFF
TGTGCCAGTAAGGCAGGGCTGAACACCGGGGAGCTGTTTTTT
>TRBJ2-3|TRBD2|.|TRBV9|16
CASSGTSGAMVDTQYF
TGTGCCAGCAGCGGAACTAGCGGGGCCATGGTAGATACGCAGTATTTT
>TRBJ1-1|.|.|TRBV28|12
CASSLFRGGAFF
TGTGCCAGCAGTTTATTCCGGGGAGGAGCTTTCTTT
>TRBJ2-2|TRBD1|.|TRBV11-1|16
CASSIHPGQGTGELFF
TGTGCCAGCAGCATACACCCGGGACAGGGAACCGGGGAGCTGTTTTTT
>TRBJ2-7|.|.|TRBV28|14
CASSLRASHYEQYF
TGTGCCAGCAGTTTGAGGGCGAGCCACTACGAGCAGTACTTC
>TRBJ2-1|TRBD2|.|TRBV12-3/TRBV12-4|13
CASSSRGDNEQFF
TGTGCCAGCAGTTCCCGGGGGGACAATGAGCAGTTCTTC
>TRBJ1-5|.|.|TRBV3-1/TRBV3-2|14
CASSPGTGGEPQHF
TGTGCCAGCAGCCCTGGGACGGGAGGTGAGCCCCAGCATTTT
>TRBJ2-3|TRBD2|once|TRBV3-1/TRBV3-2|16
CASSQAAGTRADTQYF
TGTGCCAGCAGCCAAGCAGCGGGAACCCGGGCAGATACGCAGTATTTT
>TRBJ2-3|TRBD2|.|TRBV18|15
CASSPTSGNTDTQYF
TGTGCCAGCTCACCGACTAGCGGAAACACAGATACGCAGTATTTT
>TRBJ1-1|.|.|TRBV6-5|12
CATSWEIGEAFF
TGTGCCACCTCCTGGGAGATCGGGGAAGCTTTCTTT
>TRBJ2-2|.|.|TRBV11-3|16
CASSFRQGLNTGELFF
TGTGCCAGCAGCTTCAGACAGGGACTGAACACCGGGGAGCTGTTTTTT
>TRBJ2-7|TRBD2|.|TRBV11-2|14
CASSREVSSYEQYF
TGTGCCAGCAGTCGGGAGGTCAGCTCCTACGAGCAGTACTTC
>TRBJ1-2|.|.|TRBV6-5|13
CASGEGKNYGYTF
TGTGCCAGCGGCGAGGGCAAAAACTATGGCTACACCTTC
>TRBJ1-5|.|.|TRBV10-3|14
CAISEGQGRQPQHF
TGTGCCATCAGTGAGGGGCAGGGCAGGCAGCCCCAGCATTTT
>TRBJ1-5|TRBD1|.|TRBV2|16
CASSPGLGRGDVPQHF
TGTGCCAGCAGTCCCGGCCTCGGCAGGGGGGATGTGCCCCAGCATTTT
>TRBJ1-1|TRBD1|.|TRBV5-1|14
CASSFRGDGTEAFF
TGCGCCAGCAGCTTCAGGGGGGATGGCACTGAAGCTTTCTTT
>TRBJ2-1|.|.|TRBV7-6|17
CASSLVFDTSSYNEQFF
TGTGCCAGCAGCTTAGTCTTTGACACGAGCTCCTACAATGAGCAGTTCTTC
>TRBJ2-1|TRBD2|.|TRBV27|15
CASSPLAGPYNEQFF
TGTGCCAGCAGTCCACTAGCGGGGCCGTACAATGAGCAGTTCTTC
>TRBJ1-6|.|few|TRBV19|10
CASGGSPLHF
TGTGCCAGTGGGGGGTCACCCCTCCACTTT
>TRBJ1-4|.|.|TRBV11-2|16
CASSRTRGSTNEKLFF
TGTGCCAGCAGCCGTACTAGGGGGTCTACTAATGAAAAACTGTTTTTT
>TRBJ2-2|TRBD1|.|TRBV7-8|14
CASSFGQGAGELFF
TGTGCCAGCAGCTTCGGACAGGGGGCCGGGGAGCTGTTTTTT
>TRBJ1-1|TRBD1|.|TRBV5-1|14
CASSSAGGVTEAFF
TGCGCCAGCAGCTCCGCAGGGGGAGTAACTGAAGCTTTCTTT
>TRBJ1-1|TRBD1|.|TRBV2|13
CASSATGNPEAFF
TGTGCCAGCAGTGCGACAGGGAATCCTGAAGCTTTCTTT
>TRBJ1-2|TRBD1|.|TRBV29-1|14
CSVISGQGGQGYTF
TGCAGCGTTATTTCGGGACAGGGAGGGCAAGGCTACACCTTC
>TRBJ2-1|TRBD2|.|TRBV3-1/TRBV3-2|20
CASSQDLPMTSGGHYNEQFF
TGTGCCAGCAGCCAAGATCTCCCTATGACTAGCGGGGGCCACTACAATGAGCAGTTCTTC
>TRBJ2-7|.|.|TRBV11-2|13
CASSPGLTYEQYF
TGTGCCAGCAGCCCCGGGTTGACCTACGAGCAGTACTTC
>TRBJ2-3|.|.|TRBV18|14
CASSPSGRTDTQYF
TGTGCCAGCTCACCTAGCGGACGCACAGATACGCAGTATTTT
>TRBJ1-2|.|.|TRBV19|15
CASSLGPHGGYGYTF
TGTGCCAGTAGTCTCGGGCCTCATGGAGGCTATGGCTACACCTTC
>TRBJ2-3|.|.|TRBV28|12
CASSPGKDTQYF
TGTGCCAGCTCCCCCGGGAAGGATACGCAGTATTTT
>TRBJ2-1|.|few|TRBV6-1|15
CASSEDYGGYNEQFF
TGTGCCAGCAGTGAAGATTATGGAGGCTACAATGAGCAGTTCTTC
>TRBJ2-7|TRBD2|.|TRBV28|16
CASSLFTSGGAYEQYF
TGTGCCAGCAGTTTATTCACTAGCGGGGGGGCCTACGAGCAGTACTTC
>TRBJ2-1|TRBD1|once|TRBV6-5|14
CASGDRATYNEQFF
TGTGCCAGCGGGGACAGGGCTACCTACAATGAGCAGTTCTTC
>TRBJ2-6|.|.|TRBV18|14
CASSPGSGANVPTF
TGTGCCAGCTCACCAGGCTCTGGGGCCAACGTCCCGACTTTC
>TRBJ1-2|.|.|TRBV2|12
CASTPESYGYTF
TGTGCCAGCACCCCCGAGTCCTATGGCTACACCTTC
>TRBJ2-2|.|.|TRBV5-1|16
CASSSLGGAHTGELFF
TGCGCCAGCAGCTCGTTGGGGGGGGCTCACACCGGGGAGCTGTTTTTT
>TRBJ2-5|.|.|TRBV4-1|13
CASSLDGEETQYF
TGCGCCAGCAGCCTGGACGGGGAAGAGACCCAGTACTTC
>TRBJ2-7|.|.|TRBV3-1/TRBV3-2|14
CASSQGGGPYEQYF
TGTGCCAGCAGCCAAGGAGGCGGCCCCTACGAGCAGTACTTC
>TRBJ2-7|.|.|TRBV15|13
CATTTLPGYEQYF
TGTGCCACCACCACCCTTCCGGGGTACGAGCAGTACTTC
>TRBJ2-7|.|few|TRBV5-1|13
CASSRTTGNEQYF
TGCGCCAGCAGCCGCACAACAGGGAACGAGCAGTACTTC
>TRBJ1-2|.|.|TRBV21-1|17
CASSNEDRGTISYGYTF
TGTGCCAGCAGCAATGAGGACAGGGGCACAATTAGTTATGGCTACACCTTC
>TRBJ2-1|.|.|TRBV7-9|14
CASSLDSSSNEQFF
TGTGCCAGCAGCTTAGATTCGTCCAGCAATGAGCAGTTCTTC
>TRBJ2-1|.|.|TRBV27|13
CASSLGSYNEQFF
TGTGCCAGCAGTTTAGGCAGCTACAATGAGCAGTTCTTC
>TRBJ2-5|.|.|TRBV5-1|13
CASSLISEETQYF
TGCGCCAGCAGCTTGATCTCAGAAGAGACCCAGTACTTC
>TRBJ1-3|TRBD1|.|TRBV28|14
CASSPTGGWDTIYF
TGTGCCAGCAGTCCCACAGGGGGCTGGGACACCATATATTTT
>TRBJ2-3|TRBD1|.|TRBV11-3|15
CASSSGTGRADTQYF
TGTGCCAGCAGCTCAGGGACAGGGAGGGCAGATACGCAGTATTTT
>TRBJ1-2|.|.|TRBV5-1|11
CASSLAGIYTF
TGCGCCAGCAGCTTGGCCGGGATCTACACCTTC
>TRBJ2-7|.|.|TRBV3-1/TRBV3-2|14
CASSQEAGSYEQYF
TGTGCCAGCAGCCAAGAAGCGGGCTCCTACGAGCAGTACTTC
>TRBJ2-2|TRBD1|.|TRBV3-1/TRBV3-2|16
CASTETGADNTGELFF
TGTGCCAGCACCGAGACAGGGGCCGACAACACCGGGGAGCTGTTTTTT
>TRBJ1-2|TRBD1|.|TRBV5-4|15
CASSPGHPGGYGYTF
TGTGCCAGCAGCCCCGGACACCCAGGGGGCTATGGCTACACCTTC
>TRBJ1-1|.|.|TRBV18|15
CASSPGGGRNTEAFF
TGTGCCAGCTCACCCGGCGGAGGGAGGAACACTGAAGCTTTCTTT
>TRBJ1-3|.|.|TRBV19|11
CASTGGNTIYF
TGTGCCAGTACGGGGGGAAACACCATATATTTT
>TRBJ2-7|TRBD1|.|TRBV7-8|13
CASSADRAYEQYF
TGTGCCAGCAGCGCCGACAGGGCCTACGAGCAGTACTTC
>TRBJ1-1|.|.|TRBV6-5|14
CASRGTPPSTEAFF
TGTGCCAGCAGGGGGACACCCCCGAGCACTGAAGCTTTCTTT
>TRBJ2-1|.|.|TRBV19|13
CASSRDSYNEQFF
TGTGCCAGTAGTCGGGATTCCTACAATGAGCAGTTCTTC
>TRBJ1-1|.|.|TRBV19|12
CASMAGNTEAFF
TGTGCCAGTATGGCGGGGAACACTGAAGCTTTCTTT
>TRBJ2-7|.|.|TRBV7-9|12
CASGDISYEQYF
TGTGCCAGTGGGGACATCTCCTACGAGCAGTACTTC
>TRBJ2-7|.|.|TRBV9|15
CASSVAVQGLYEQYF
TGTGCCAGCAGCGTAGCTGTGCAGGGGCTTTACGAGCAGTACTTC
>TRBJ1-1|.|.|TRBV6-5|14
CASSYSAGNTEAFF
TGTGCCAGCAGTTACTCGGCGGGGAACACTGAAGCTTTCTTT
>TRBJ2-1|.|once|TRBV2|13
CASSRDSRNEQFF
TGTGCCAGCAGTCGGGACTCACGGAATGAGCAGTTCTTC